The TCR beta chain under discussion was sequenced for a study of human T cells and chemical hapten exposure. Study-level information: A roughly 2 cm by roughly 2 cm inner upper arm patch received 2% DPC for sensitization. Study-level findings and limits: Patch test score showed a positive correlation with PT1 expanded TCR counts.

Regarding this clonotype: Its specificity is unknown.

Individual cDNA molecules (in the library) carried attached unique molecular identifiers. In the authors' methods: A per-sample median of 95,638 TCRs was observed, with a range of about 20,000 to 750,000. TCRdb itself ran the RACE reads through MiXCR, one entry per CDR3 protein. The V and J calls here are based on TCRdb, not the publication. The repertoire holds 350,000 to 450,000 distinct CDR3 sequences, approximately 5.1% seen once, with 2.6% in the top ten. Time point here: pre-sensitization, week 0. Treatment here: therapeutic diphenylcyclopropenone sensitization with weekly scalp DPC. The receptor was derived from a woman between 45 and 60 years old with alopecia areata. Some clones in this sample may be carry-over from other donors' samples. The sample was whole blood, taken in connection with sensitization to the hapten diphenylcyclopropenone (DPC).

The chain's CDR3 is CASSQETYEQYF. The CDR3 DNA is TGTGCCAGCAGCCAAGAGACCTACGAGCAGTACTTC. The chain carries TRBV3-1 and TRBJ2-7; D is unclear. Trimming took 0 bases from V and 2 from J, leaving 2 bases between them. The CDR3 is 12 residues long. The germline gives CDR1 LGHDT, CDR2 YNNKEL (reference sequence).